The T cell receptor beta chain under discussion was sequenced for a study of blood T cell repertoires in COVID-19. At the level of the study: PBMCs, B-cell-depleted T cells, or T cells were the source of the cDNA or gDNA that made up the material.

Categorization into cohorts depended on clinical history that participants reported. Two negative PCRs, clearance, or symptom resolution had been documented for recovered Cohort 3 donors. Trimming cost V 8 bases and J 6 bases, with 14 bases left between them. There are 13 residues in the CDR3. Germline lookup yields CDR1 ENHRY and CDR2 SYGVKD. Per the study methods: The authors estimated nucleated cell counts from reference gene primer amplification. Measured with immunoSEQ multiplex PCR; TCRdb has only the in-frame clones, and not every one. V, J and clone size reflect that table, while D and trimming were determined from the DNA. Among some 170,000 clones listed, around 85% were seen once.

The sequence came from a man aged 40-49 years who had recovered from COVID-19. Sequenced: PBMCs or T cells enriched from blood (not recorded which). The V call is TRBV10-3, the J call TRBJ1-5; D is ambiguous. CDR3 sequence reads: CAISRDFTQPQHF. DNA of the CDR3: TGTGCCATCTCACGCGACTTTACTCAGCCCCAGCATTTT.